One sample yielded the 22 T cell receptor beta chains listed below, sequenced in a study of radiotherapy plus CTLA-4 blockade in lung cancer. Profiling relied on immunoSEQ multiplex PCR, and the TCRdb table lists in-frame clones only, not all of them. The sample consists of under 65,000 clones, roughly 83% of them appearing once. The sequencing used peripheral blood, collected from a patient treated with radiotherapy plus ipilimumab. The receptors come from a human donor with non-small cell lung cancer who had a complete response to radiotherapy plus ipilimumab.

The chain has TRBV7-2 and TRBJ2-2; no clear D gene. With 2 bases removed from V and 6 bases from J, the gap between germline ends came to 7 bases. CDR1 is SGHTA and CDR2 is FQGNSA in the germline V gene. The CDR3 totals 13 residues. The CDR3 loop reads CASSLNPSGELFF. The CDR3 nucleotides are TGTGCCAGCAGCTTAAATCCGTCCGGGGAGCTGTTTTTT.

V is TRBV29-1 and J is TRBJ2-2; a weak D match, TRBD2 (6 bases). Germline V gene lookup returns CDR1 SQVTM and CDR2 ANQGSEA. This CDR3 is 13 amino acids long. Trimming pared 4 bases from V and 4 bases from J, leaving 10 bases between. The CDR3 sequence: CSVGNSGTGELFF. The CDR3 DNA reads TGCAGCGTTGGGAATAGCGGCACCGGGGAGCTGTTTTTT.

J is TRBJ1-2 and V is TRBV19; TRBD1 aligns across 7 bases. The CDR3 loop spans 14 amino acids. The V gene end was trimmed by 4 bases and the J gene end by 2 bases; junction bases not matched to a gene: 4. Germline V gene sequence: CDR1 LNHDA, CDR2 SQIVND (reference sequence). The DNA for the CDR3 is TGTGCCAGTAGTACCCGACAGGGAAACTATGGCTACACCTTC. Protein: CASSTRQGNYGYTF. Full variable domain (rest looked up from reference TRBV19 and TRBJ1-2): DGGITQSPKYLFRKEGQNVTLSCEQNLNHDAMYWYRQDPGQGLRLIYYSQIVNDFQKGDIAEGYSVSREKKESFPLTVTSAQKNPTAFYLCASSTRQGNYGYTFGSGTRLTVV.

The genes are TRBV11-3 and TRBJ2-7; 8 nucleotides match TRBD2. The J segment lost 2 bases and the V segment lost 0 bases, leaving 12 bases of the junction unmatched. This CDR3 is 18 amino acids long. Germline V gene lookup returns CDR1 SGHNT and CDR2 YENEEA. CDR3 amino acids: CASSLDRTGGPGTYEQYV. CDR3 nucleotides: TGTGCCAGCAGCTTAGATCGAACGGGAGGGCCAGGAACCTACGAGCAGTACGTC.

V usage is TRBV5-4 and J usage is TRBJ2-2, with D unresolved. Trimming stripped 1 base from V and 0 bases from J, with 10 bases between. The germline V gene encodes CDR1 SGHNT and CDR2 YYREEE (reference sequence). The CDR3 totals 16 residues. The CDR3 DNA reads as TGTGCCAGCAGCTTGTTCCTGGGCCCGAACACCGGGGAGCTGTTTTTT. This gives the protein CASSLFLGPNTGELFF.

J is TRBJ2-1 and V is TRBV9, with D unclear. CDR1 and CDR2 from the germline V gene are SGDLS and YYNGEE. The CDR3 runs 13 residues. V lost 3 bases and J lost 11, with 15 bases in between. The CDR3 protein is CASSAAGSMKQFF. The DNA for the CDR3 is TGTGCCAGCAGCGCGGCAGGTTCAATGAAGCAGTTCTTC.

This chain uses TRBV4-3 with TRBJ2-7; D is ambiguous. The germline V gene has CDR1 LGHNA and CDR2 YSLEER. V lost 4 bases and J 0 bases, leaving 10 bases between the germline ends. This CDR3 region has 14 residues. The CDR3 reads CASSRGSSSYEQYF. CDR3 DNA sequence: TGCGCCAGCAGCCGAGGCAGCTCCTCCTACGAGCAGTACTTC.

This clone was seen only once. The chain couples TRBV4-2 to TRBJ2-4; 7 bases fit TRBD1. The J segment lost 9 bases and the V segment lost 0 bases, leaving 2 bases of the junction unmatched. The CDR3 spans 13 residues. Germline V gene lookup returns CDR1 LGHNA and CDR2 YNFKEQ. The CDR3 DNA reads as TGTGCCAGCAGCCAAGAGACAGGGCCCATTCAGTACTTC. Translated: CASSQETGPIQYF.

J is TRBJ2-7 and V is TRBV15, with TRBD1 matching 7 bases. There are 14 residues in the CDR3. V lost 3 bases, J lost 6 bases, and 8 bases stayed unmatched. Germline lookup yields CDR1 LNHNV and CDR2 YYDKDF (reference sequence). The CDR3 here is CATSRAKGASEQYF. CDR3 in DNA: TGTGCCACCAGCAGGGCCAAGGGGGCCAGCGAGCAGTACTTC.

In this sample, this clone turned up a few times. The CDR3 loop is CAWSRIREGELFF. The CDR3 DNA sequence: TGTGCCTGGAGCCGTATTAGGGAGGGGGAGCTGTTTTTT. V gene TRBV30 combines with J gene TRBJ2-2; D perhaps matches TRBD2 (5 bases). Germline V gene data show CDR1 as GTSNPN and CDR2 as SVGIG (reference sequence). The CDR3 is 13 amino acids. Trimming removed 3 bases at V and 8 bases at J, with 13 bases between.

This chain connects TRBV7-2 to TRBJ1-4; TRBD1 might be the D (5 bases). V was cut by 6 bases and J by 8 bases, with 13 bases left in between. This CDR3 has 13 amino acids. The germline CDR1 and CDR2 sequences are SGHTA and FQGNSA. CDR3 DNA sequence: TGTGCCAGCAGTTTAACAGGAGGGGAAAAACTGTTTTTT. Its translation is CASSLTGGEKLFF.

The chain couples TRBV29-1 to TRBJ2-7; D call uncertain. Germline lookup yields CDR1 SQVTM and CDR2 ANQGSEA. The CDR3 totals 13 residues. V lost 7 bases, J lost 0 bases, and 13 bases lay in between. CDR3 amino acids: CSALVGSSYEQYF. The DNA of the CDR3 is TGCAGCGCCCTAGTCGGGTCCTCCTACGAGCAGTACTTC.

This clone was recorded a few times. The genes are TRBV18 and TRBJ1-2, with D perhaps matching TRBD1 (5 bases). The germline CDR1 and CDR2 sequences are KGHSH and LQKENI. The CDR3 covers 12 residues. Deletions cut 2 bases from V and 5 bases from J, with 6 bases between. For the CDR3, the DNA is TGTGCCAGCTCACCAACAGGATATGGCTACACCTTC. As protein: CASSPTGYGYTF.

The chain couples TRBV7-9 to TRBJ1-5; the match to TRBD1 covers 7 bases. The germline gives CDR1 SEHNR, CDR2 FQNEAQ (reference sequence). V dropped 4 bases and J dropped 5; count of bases not matched to a gene: 5. CDR3 length equals 14 residues. The DNA for the CDR3 is TGTGCCAGCAGCTATTGGGACAGAGATCAGCCCCAGCATTTT. Its translation: CASSYWDRDQPQHF.

This clone is medium-sized (0.01 to 0.1%). The rearrangement links TRBV2 to TRBJ1-1; D remains unclear. CDR3 length equals 11 residues. Germline CDR1 reads SNHLY; CDR2 reads FYNNEI. V gave up 5 bases and J gave up 3 bases, with 4 bases separating them. CDR3 loop: CASSRDTEAFF. In nucleotides, the CDR3 is TGTGCCAGCAGTCGAGACACTGAAGCTTTCTTT.

The V and J genes are TRBV7-8 and TRBJ2-2, with 8 bases identical to TRBD2. CDR1 is SGHVS and CDR2 is FQNEAQ in the germline V gene. V lost 5 bases, J lost 4 bases, and 21 bases stayed unmatched. The CDR3 length is 20 residues. Here the CDR3 DNA reads TGTGCCAGCAGCGGTGGACTAAGCGGGAGACTGTTTGGTGGCACCGGGGAGCTGTTTTTT. Translating gives CASSGGLSGRLFGGTGELFF.

The V gene is TRBV30, the J gene TRBJ1-5; the D gene is possibly TRBD1 (6 bases). The germline V gene encodes CDR1 GTSNPN and CDR2 SVGIG (reference sequence). CDR3 length: 14 amino acids. Trimming took off 2 bases at V and 4 bases at J, with 12 bases between the two ends. This chain's CDR3 is CAWSPGGGNQPQHF. For the CDR3, the DNA is TGTGCCTGGAGTCCTGGGGGCGGGAATCAGCCCCAGCATTTT.

The chain is built from TRBV4-3 and TRBJ2-2, with TRBD1 matching 10 bases. This CDR3 spans 15 amino acids. From germline, CDR1 is LGHNA and CDR2 YSLEER. V lost 5 bases and J lost 7; bases outside the gene matches: 7. CDR3 nucleotides: TGCGCCAGCAGCTTCGGGACAGGGGAAATCGGGGAGCTGTTTTTT. It codes for CASSFGTGEIGELFF.

This chain links TRBV11-2 with TRBJ1-5; a possible D gene is TRBD1 (5 bases). Germline V gene data show CDR1 as SGHAT and CDR2 as FQNNGV. This CDR3 is built from 19 residues. V lost 1 base, J lost 4 bases, and 23 bases lay in between. The chain's CDR3 is CASSLARDWTTYGNQPQHF. As DNA, the CDR3 is TGTGCCAGCAGCTTAGCGCGGGATTGGACAACTTACGGGAATCAGCCCCAGCATTTT.

The gene calls are TRBV27 and TRBJ2-1; 9 bases map to TRBD1. CDR1 is MNHEY, CDR2 SMNVEV, per germline (reference sequence). The CDR3 consists of 16 residues. The J segment lost 5 bases and the V segment lost 6 bases, leaving 11 bases of the junction unmatched. The chain's CDR3 is CASRPGTGRSHNEQFF. Here the CDR3 DNA reads TGTGCCAGCAGGCCCGGGACAGGGAGGTCGCACAATGAGCAGTTCTTC.

The chain joins TRBV10-3 to TRBJ2-7; 8 bases match TRBD1. Germline-derived CDR1 and CDR2 are ENHRY and SYGVKD. Losses at the gene ends were 4 bases for V and 0 bases for J; bases not matched to a gene: 2. The CDR3 sequence is 14 residues long. CDR3 amino acids: CAISGQGSSYEQYF. CDR3 DNA: TGTGCCATCAGTGGACAGGGGAGCTCCTACGAGCAGTACTTC.

CDR3 residues: CASSSTGGIGAYEQYF. CDR3 in DNA: TGCGCCAGCAGCTCTACGGGAGGCATAGGAGCGTACGAGCAGTACTTC. The chain uses TRBV5-1 and TRBJ2-7, with TRBD2 matching over 7 bases. Germline V gene sequence: CDR1 SGHRS, CDR2 YFSETQ. V lost 3 bases to trimming and J lost 4 bases; unmatched junction nucleotides: 13. This CDR3 is 16 amino acids long.